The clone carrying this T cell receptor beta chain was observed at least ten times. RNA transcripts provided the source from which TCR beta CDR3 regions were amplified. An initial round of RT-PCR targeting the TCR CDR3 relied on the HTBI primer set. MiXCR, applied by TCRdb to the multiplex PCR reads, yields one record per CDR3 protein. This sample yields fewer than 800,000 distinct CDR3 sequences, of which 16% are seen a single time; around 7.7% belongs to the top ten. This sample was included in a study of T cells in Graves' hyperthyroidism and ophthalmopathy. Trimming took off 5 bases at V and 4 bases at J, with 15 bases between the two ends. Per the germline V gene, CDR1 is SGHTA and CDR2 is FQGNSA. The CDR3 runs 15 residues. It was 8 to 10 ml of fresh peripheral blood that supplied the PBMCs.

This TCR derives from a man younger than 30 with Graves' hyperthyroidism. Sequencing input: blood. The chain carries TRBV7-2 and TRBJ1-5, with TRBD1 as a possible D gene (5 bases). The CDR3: CASSRSRDRNQPQHF. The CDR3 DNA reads TGTGCCAGCAGCCGGAGCCGGGACCGAAATCAGCCCCAGCATTTT. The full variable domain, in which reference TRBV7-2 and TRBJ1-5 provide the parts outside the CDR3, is GAGVSQSPSNKVTEKGKDVELRCDPISGHTALYWYRQSLGQGLEFLIYFQGNSAPDKSGLPSDRFSAERTGGSVSTLTIQRTQQEDSAVYLCASSRSRDRNQPQHFGDGTRLSIL.